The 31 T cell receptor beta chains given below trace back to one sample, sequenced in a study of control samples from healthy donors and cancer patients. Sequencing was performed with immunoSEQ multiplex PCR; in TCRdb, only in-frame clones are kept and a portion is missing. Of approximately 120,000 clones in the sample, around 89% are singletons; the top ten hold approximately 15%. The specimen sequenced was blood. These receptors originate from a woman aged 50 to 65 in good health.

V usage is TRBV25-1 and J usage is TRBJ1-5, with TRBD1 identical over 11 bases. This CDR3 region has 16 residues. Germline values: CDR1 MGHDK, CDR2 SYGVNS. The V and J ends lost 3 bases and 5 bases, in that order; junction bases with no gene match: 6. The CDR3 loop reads CASSDGDRGTDQPQHF. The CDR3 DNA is TGTGCCAGCAGTGATGGGGACAGGGGGACGGATCAGCCCCAGCATTTT.

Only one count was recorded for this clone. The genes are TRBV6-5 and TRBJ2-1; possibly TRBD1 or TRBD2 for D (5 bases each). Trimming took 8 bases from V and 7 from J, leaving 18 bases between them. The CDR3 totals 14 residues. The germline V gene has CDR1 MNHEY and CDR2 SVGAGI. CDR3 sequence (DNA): TGTGCCAGCCCCCTAGGGGAGTGGGGTAATGAGCAGTTCTTC. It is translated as CASPLGEWGNEQFF.

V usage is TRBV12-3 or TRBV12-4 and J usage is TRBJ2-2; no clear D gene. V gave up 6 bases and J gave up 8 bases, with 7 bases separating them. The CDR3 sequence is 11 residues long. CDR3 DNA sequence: TGTGCCAGCAGGGATCTAGGGGAGCTGTTTTTT. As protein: CASRDLGELFF.

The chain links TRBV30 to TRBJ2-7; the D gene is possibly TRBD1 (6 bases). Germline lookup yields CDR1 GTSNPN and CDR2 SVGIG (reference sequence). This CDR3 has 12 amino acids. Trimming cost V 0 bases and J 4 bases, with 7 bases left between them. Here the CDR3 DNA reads TGTGCCTGGAGTGTAGACAGGTACGAGCAGTACTTC. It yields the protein CAWSVDRYEQYF.

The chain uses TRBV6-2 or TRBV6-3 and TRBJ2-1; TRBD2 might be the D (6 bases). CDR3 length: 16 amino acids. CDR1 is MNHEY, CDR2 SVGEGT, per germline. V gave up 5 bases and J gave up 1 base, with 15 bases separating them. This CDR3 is CASSTASEISYNEQFF. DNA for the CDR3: TGTGCCAGCAGTACTGCTAGCGAGATTTCCTACAATGAGCAGTTCTTC.

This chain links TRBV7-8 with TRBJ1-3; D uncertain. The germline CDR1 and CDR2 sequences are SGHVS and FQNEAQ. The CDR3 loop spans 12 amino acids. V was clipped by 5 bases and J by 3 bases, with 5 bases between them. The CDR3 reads CASSLNGNTIYF. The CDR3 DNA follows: TGTGCCAGCAGCCTAAATGGAAACACCATATATTTT. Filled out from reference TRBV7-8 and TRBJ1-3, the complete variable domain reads GAGVSQSPRYKVAKRGQDVALRCDPISGHVSLFWYQQALGQGPEFLTYFQNEAQLDKSGLPSDRFFAERPEGSVSTLKIQRTQQEDSAVYLCASSLNGNTIYFGEGSWLTVV.

The CDR3 nucleotides are TGTGCCAGCAACCCCGTAGGGTCCTTGGAGCAGTACGTC. It yields the protein CASNPVGSLEQYV. The chain recombines TRBV5-6 with TRBJ2-7; D uncertain. CDR3 length: 13 amino acids. Trimming shortened V by 6 bases and J by 7 bases, and 17 bases separated the two germline ends. Germline assignment: CDR1 SGHDT and CDR2 YYEEEE.

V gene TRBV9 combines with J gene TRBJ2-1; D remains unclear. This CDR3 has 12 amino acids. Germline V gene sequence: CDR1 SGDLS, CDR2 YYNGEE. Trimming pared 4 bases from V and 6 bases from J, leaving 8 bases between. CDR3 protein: CASSHSSNEQFF. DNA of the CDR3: TGTGCCAGCAGCCACAGCAGCAATGAGCAGTTCTTC.

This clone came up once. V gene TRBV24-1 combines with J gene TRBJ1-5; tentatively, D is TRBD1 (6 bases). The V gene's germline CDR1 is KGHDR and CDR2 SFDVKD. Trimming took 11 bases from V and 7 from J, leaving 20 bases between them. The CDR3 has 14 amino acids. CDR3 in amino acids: CAIQPGPTGQPQHF. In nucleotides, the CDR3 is TGTGCCATACAGCCGGGACCGACAGGCCAGCCCCAGCATTTT.

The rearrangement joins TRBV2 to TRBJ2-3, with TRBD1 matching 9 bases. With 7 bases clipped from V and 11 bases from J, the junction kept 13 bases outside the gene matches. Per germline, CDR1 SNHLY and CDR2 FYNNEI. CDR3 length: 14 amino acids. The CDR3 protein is CASNRGRGSVQQYF. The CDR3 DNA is TGTGCCAGCAACAGGGGGCGAGGTTCGGTACAGCAGTATTTT.

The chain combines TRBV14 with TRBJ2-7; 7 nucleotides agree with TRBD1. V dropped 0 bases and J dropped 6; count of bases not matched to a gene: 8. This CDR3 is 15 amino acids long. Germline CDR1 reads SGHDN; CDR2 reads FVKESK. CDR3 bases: TGTGCCAGCAGCCAAGATGCAGGGGGATTAGGCGAGCAGTACTTC. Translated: CASSQDAGGLGEQYF.

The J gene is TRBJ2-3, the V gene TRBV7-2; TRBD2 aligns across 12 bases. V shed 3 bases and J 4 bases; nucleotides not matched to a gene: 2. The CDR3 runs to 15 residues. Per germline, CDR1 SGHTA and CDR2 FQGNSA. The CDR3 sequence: CASSLTSGSPDTQYF. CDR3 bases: TGTGCCAGCAGCTTGACTAGCGGGAGTCCAGATACGCAGTATTTT.

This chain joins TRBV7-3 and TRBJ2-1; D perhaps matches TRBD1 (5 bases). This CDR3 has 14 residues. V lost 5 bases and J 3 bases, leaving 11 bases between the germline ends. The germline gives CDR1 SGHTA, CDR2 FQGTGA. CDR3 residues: CASSPGPVYNEQFF. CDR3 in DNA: TGTGCCAGCAGCCCAGGGCCCGTCTACAATGAGCAGTTCTTC. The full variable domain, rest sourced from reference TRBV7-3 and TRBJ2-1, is GAGVSQTPSNKVTEKGKYVELRCDPISGHTALYWYRQSLGQGPEFLIYFQGTGAADDSGLPNDRFFAVRPEGSVSTLKIQRTERGDSAVYLCASSPGPVYNEQFFGPGTRLTVL.

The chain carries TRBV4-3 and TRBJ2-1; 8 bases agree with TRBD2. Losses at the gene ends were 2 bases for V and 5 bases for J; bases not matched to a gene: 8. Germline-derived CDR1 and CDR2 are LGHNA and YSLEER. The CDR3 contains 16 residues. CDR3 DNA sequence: TGCGCCAGCAGCCAACCCCGGCTAGCGGGCGACAATGAGCAGTTCTTC. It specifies CASSQPRLAGDNEQFF.

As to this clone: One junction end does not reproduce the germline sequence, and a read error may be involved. The CDR3 DNA reads as TGTGCCAGCAGCTTCGCCGGGACAGCGAGCAACTTC. Amino acids: CASSFAGTASNF. This chain joins TRBV7-2 and TRBJ2-5, with TRBD1 matching over 7 bases. Germline-derived CDR1 and CDR2 are SGHTA and FQGNSA. CDR3 length: 12 residues.

For the CDR3, the DNA is TGTGCCAGCAGCGTGCAACCCTATAATTCACCCCTCCACTTT. Translated: CASSVQPYNSPLHF. The chain has TRBV2 and TRBJ1-6; D is uncertain. The V and J ends lost 6 bases and 2 bases respectively, with 8 bases between them. This CDR3 region has 14 residues. Looked up from germline, CDR1 is SNHLY and CDR2 is FYNNEI.

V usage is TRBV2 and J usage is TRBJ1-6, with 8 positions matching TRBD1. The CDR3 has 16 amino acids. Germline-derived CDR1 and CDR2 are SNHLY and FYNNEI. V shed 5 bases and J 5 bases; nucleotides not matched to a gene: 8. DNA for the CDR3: TGTGCCAGCAGTTACGACAGGGGCATAAATAATTCACCCCTCCACTTT. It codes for CASSYDRGINNSPLHF.

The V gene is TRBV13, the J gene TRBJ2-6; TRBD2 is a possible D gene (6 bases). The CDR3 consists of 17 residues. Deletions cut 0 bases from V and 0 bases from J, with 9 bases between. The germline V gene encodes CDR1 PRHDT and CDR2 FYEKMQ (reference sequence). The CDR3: CASSLGGLGSGANVLTF. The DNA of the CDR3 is TGTGCCAGCAGCTTAGGGGGACTCGGCTCTGGGGCCAACGTCCTGACTTTC.

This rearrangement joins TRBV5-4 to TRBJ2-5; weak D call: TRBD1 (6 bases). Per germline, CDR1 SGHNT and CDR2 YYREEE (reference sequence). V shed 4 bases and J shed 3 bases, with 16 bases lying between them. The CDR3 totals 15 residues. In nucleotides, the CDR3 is TGTGCCAGCAGCCTCGGTACAGGGATAAAAGAGACCCAGTACTTC. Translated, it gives CASSLGTGIKETQYF.

CDR3 sequence (DNA): TGTGCCAGCAGCGCATTTTCGGGACGGGCTAGCTATGGCTACACCTTC. This sequence encodes CASSAFSGRASYGYTF. The chain employs TRBV5-4 and TRBJ1-2; D might be TRBD1 (5 bases). Germline CDR1 reads SGHNT; CDR2 reads YYREEE (reference sequence). The CDR3 extends over 16 amino acids. The germline V and J ends were trimmed by 4 bases and 4 bases, with 20 bases remaining between them.

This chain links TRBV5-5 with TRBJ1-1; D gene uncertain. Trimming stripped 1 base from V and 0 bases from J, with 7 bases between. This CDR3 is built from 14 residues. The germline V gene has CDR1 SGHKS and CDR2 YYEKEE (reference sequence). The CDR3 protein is CASSLRFMNTEAFF. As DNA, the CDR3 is TGTGCCAGCAGCTTGCGGTTTATGAACACTGAAGCTTTCTTT.

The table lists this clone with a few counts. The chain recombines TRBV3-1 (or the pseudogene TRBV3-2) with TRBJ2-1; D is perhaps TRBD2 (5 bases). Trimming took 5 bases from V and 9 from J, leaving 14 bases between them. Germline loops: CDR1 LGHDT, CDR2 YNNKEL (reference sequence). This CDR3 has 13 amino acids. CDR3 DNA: TGTGCCAGCAGCTCGCTCCGGGGTAGTGAGCAGTTCTTC. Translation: CASSSLRGSEQFF.

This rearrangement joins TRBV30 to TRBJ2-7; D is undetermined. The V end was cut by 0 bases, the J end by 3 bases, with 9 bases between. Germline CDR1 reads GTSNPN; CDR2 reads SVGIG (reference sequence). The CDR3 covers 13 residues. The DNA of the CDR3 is TGTGCCTGGAGTGTTGGTTTTCGCTACGAGCAGTACGTC. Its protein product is CAWSVGFRYEQYV.

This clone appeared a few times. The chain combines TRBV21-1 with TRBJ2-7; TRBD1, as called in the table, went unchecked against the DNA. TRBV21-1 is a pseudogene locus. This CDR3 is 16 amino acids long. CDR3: CASTPPHRDSNYEQYF. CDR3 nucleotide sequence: TGTGCCAGCACCCCTCCCCACCGGGACAGCAACTACGAGCAGTACTTC.

This chain's CDR3 is CARIGYNEQFF. The CDR3 bases are TGTGCCAGGATAGGGTACAATGAGCAGTTCTTC. V is TRBV21-1 and J is TRBJ2-1. TRBV21-1 is given as a pseudogene. The CDR3 runs 11 residues.

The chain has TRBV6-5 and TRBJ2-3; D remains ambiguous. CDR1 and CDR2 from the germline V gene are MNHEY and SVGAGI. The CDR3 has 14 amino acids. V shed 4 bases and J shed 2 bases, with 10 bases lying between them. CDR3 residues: CASSSFDATDTQYF. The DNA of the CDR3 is TGTGCCAGCAGTTCCTTTGACGCCACAGATACGCAGTATTTT.

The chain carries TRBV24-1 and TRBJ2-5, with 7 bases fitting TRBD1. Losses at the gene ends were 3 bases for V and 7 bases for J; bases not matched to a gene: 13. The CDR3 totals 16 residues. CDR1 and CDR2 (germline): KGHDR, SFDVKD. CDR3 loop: CATSDPGTAVPGTQYF. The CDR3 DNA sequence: TGTGCCACCAGTGATCCCGGGACAGCCGTGCCGGGGACCCAGTACTTC.

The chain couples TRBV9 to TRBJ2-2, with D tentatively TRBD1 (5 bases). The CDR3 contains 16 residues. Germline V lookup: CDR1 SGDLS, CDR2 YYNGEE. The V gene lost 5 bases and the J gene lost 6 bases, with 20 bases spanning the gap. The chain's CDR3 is CASSLQGHGFPGELFF. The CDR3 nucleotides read TGTGCCAGCAGTCTTCAAGGACATGGTTTTCCCGGGGAGCTGTTTTTT.

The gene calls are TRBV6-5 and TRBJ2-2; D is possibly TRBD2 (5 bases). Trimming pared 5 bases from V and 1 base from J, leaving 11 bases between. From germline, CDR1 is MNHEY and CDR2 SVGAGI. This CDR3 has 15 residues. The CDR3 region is CASSRRTGNTGELFF. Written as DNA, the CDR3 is TGTGCCAGCAGTAGAAGGACTGGGAACACCGGGGAGCTGTTTTTT.

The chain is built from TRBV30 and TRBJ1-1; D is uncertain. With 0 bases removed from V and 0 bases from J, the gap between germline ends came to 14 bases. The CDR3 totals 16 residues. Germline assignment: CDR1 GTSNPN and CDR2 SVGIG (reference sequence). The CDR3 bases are TGTGCCTGGAGTGTAGGGCGGCTCTTTATGAACACTGAAGCTTTCTTT. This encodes CAWSVGRLFMNTEAFF.

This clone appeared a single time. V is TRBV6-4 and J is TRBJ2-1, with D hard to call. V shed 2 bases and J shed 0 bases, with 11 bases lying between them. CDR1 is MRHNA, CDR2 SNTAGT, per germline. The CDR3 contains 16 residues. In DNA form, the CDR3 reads TGTGCCAGCAGTGACCATCTTCGGGTCTCCTACAATGAGCAGTTCTTC. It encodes CASSDHLRVSYNEQFF.